What follows are 8 T cell receptor beta chains derived from one specimen sequenced in a study of blood T cell repertoires in COVID-19. Sequencing was performed with immunoSEQ multiplex PCR; in TCRdb, only in-frame clones are kept and a portion is missing. The sample records around 450,000 clones, 75% to 90% being singletons. Sequencing used PBMCs or T cells enriched from blood (not recorded which). These receptors all come from a woman aged 18-35 years who had recovered from COVID-19.

The chain has TRBV5-1 and TRBJ1-6, with no clear D. Per the germline V gene, CDR1 is SGHRS and CDR2 is YFSETQ. This CDR3 contains 14 residues. Trimming removed 4 bases at V and 7 bases at J, with 12 bases between. Written as DNA, the CDR3 is TGCGCCAGCAGCACAGATTCGCCAAATTCACCCCTCCACTTT. This gives the protein CASSTDSPNSPLHF.

The chain combines TRBV28 with TRBJ2-2; 8 bases are a match to TRBD1. Germline V gene lookup returns CDR1 MDHEN and CDR2 SYDVKM. There are 16 residues in the CDR3. The V and J ends lost 4 bases and 1 base, in that order; junction bases with no gene match: 5. In nucleotides, the CDR3 is TGTGCCAGCAGTTCACAGGGGGTACGGAACACCGGGGAGCTGTTTTTT. Amino acid sequence: CASSSQGVRNTGELFF.

The V and J genes are TRBV2 and TRBJ1-6; 9 bases line up with TRBD1. The CDR3 is made up of 17 amino acids. With 6 bases clipped from V and 7 bases from J, the junction kept 13 bases outside the gene matches. Germline assignment: CDR1 SNHLY and CDR2 FYNNEI. CDR3: CASRRYPGQGGNSPLHF. The DNA of the CDR3 is TGTGCCAGCAGGCGGTACCCGGGACAGGGTGGGAATTCACCCCTCCACTTT.

The rearrangement links TRBV28 to TRBJ2-3; a weak D match, TRBD1 (5 bases). The germline gives CDR1 MDHEN, CDR2 SYDVKM. Trimming stripped 4 bases from V and 7 bases from J, with 21 bases between. The CDR3 has 16 amino acids. The CDR3 sequence is CASSSKRGLRSYTQYF. Here the CDR3 DNA reads TGTGCCAGCAGTTCTAAAAGGGGCCTTCGGTCGTATACGCAGTATTTT.

V gene TRBV19 combines with J gene TRBJ1-5; D is unclear. CDR3 length: 16 amino acids. CDR1 is LNHDA, CDR2 SQIVND, per germline (reference sequence). V lost 5 bases and J lost 1, with 15 bases in between. For the CDR3, the DNA is TGTGCCAGTAGTTCCGGGTTGAGAGGGAGCAATCAGCCCCAGCATTTT. It is translated as CASSSGLRGSNQPQHF. The full variable domain, its missing parts supplied by reference TRBV19 and TRBJ1-5, is DGGITQSPKYLFRKEGQNVTLSCEQNLNHDAMYWYRQDPGQGLRLIYYSQIVNDFQKGDIAEGYSVSREKKESFPLTVTSAQKNPTAFYLCASSSGLRGSNQPQHFGDGTRLSIL.

CDR3 sequence: CASSLDRRSENTEAFF. CDR3 nucleotide sequence: TGTGCCAGCAGCTTAGATCGCAGGTCGGAGAACACTGAAGCTTTCTTT. The V and J genes are TRBV11-2 and TRBJ1-1; D unclear. The V end lost 0 bases, the J end lost 1 base, and 12 bases lay between the germline ends. CDR3 size: 16 residues. The germline V gene encodes CDR1 SGHAT and CDR2 FQNNGV. Full variable domain (outside the CDR3, taken from reference TRBV11-2 and TRBJ1-1): EAGVAQSPRYKIIEKRQSVAFWCNPISGHATLYWYQQILGQGPKLLIQFQNNGVVDDSQLPKDRFSAERLKGVDSTLKIQPAKLEDSAVYLCASSLDRRSENTEAFFGQGTRLTVV.

The rearrangement joins TRBV7-7 to TRBJ2-3; a possible D gene is TRBD1 (5 bases). The CDR3 runs to 15 residues. Germline V gene data show CDR1 as SSHAT and CDR2 as FNYEAQ (reference sequence). The CDR3 nucleotides are TGTGCTAGCTGGGCTTACAGGCTTTACACAGATACGCAGTATTTT. Translated: CASWAYRLYTDTQYF.

The J gene is TRBJ2-7, the V gene TRBV27; TRBD2 matches at 11 bases. V dropped 6 bases and J dropped 1; count of bases not matched to a gene: 5. Germline loops: CDR1 MNHEY, CDR2 SMNVEV (reference sequence). The CDR3 has 15 amino acids. CDR3 region: CASRLLAGGSYEQYF. As DNA, the CDR3 is TGTGCCAGCAGGCTCCTAGCGGGGGGATCCTACGAGCAGTACTTC.